The sequence of this TCR beta chain was determined in a study of human T cells and chemical hapten exposure. This clonotype was counted ten times or more. TCRdb reprocessed the RACE reads with MiXCR, giving one entry per CDR3 protein. The data show about 80,000 distinct CDR3 sequences, 12% to 15% seen once. Time point described: pre-sensitization, week 0. Sample treatment: therapeutic diphenylcyclopropenone sensitization with weekly scalp DPC. The receptor was isolated from a woman aged 50 to 60 with alopecia areata. Some clones in this sample may be carry-over from other donors' samples. This material consisted of whole blood, taken in connection with sensitization to the hapten diphenylcyclopropenone (DPC).

In nucleotides, the CDR3 is TGTGCCTATTCCGGGATAGAAGATTCACCCCTCCACTTT. Translation gives CAYSGIEDSPLHF. The rearrangement joins TRBV30 to TRBJ1-6; no clear D. Germline assignment: CDR1 GTSNPN and CDR2 SVGIG (reference sequence). V was cut by 7 bases and J by 8 bases, with 15 bases left in between. This CDR3 is 13 amino acids long. Full variable domain (missing parts from reference TRBV30 and TRBJ1-6): SQTIHQWPATLVQPVGSPLSLECTVEGTSNPNLYWYRQAAGRGLQLLFYSVGIGQISSEVPQNLSASRPQDRQFILSSKKLLLSDSGFYLCAYSGIEDSPLHFGNGTRLTVT.